What follows describes a single T cell receptor beta chain. CDR3 size: 15 residues. The germline V gene has CDR1 SGDLS and CDR2 YYNGEE. Each CDR3 protein gets one entry in TCRdb, which reprocessed the 5' RACE reads and gives no DNA. The listing records some 600,000 distinct CDR3 sequences. This specimen comes from a study of T cells expressing NK-cell markers. The chain links TRBV9 to TRBJ2-2; the TCRdb D gene call, TRBD1, has no DNA to confirm it. The sequence came from a young man in good health. The sequenced material came from blood T cells: a sorted CD56 or NKG2C T cell subset, CD4+ or CD8+ T cells, or bulk PBMC T cells (not recorded which). CDR3 protein: CASSAPSSLGGELFF. The full variable domain, its missing parts supplied by reference TRBV9 and TRBJ2-2, is DSGVTQTPKHLITATGQRVTLRCSPRSGDLSVYWYQQSLDQGLQFLIQYYNGEERAKGNILERFSAQQFPDLHSELNLSSLELGDSALYFCASSAPSSLGGELFFGEGSRLTVL.